This TCR beta chain was observed in a study of shared clonotypes between healthy human individuals. Sorted-subset replicate PCR reactions contained roughly 200 ng DNA, corresponding to roughly 29,000 T cell genomes. Only in-frame clones appear in the TCRdb table, and some are missing; sequencing was by immunoSEQ multiplex PCR. The sample carries 2 million to 3 million clones, more than 80% recorded once. The CDR3 contains 15 residues. Germline V lookup: CDR1 SGHTA, CDR2 FQGNSA. V was pared by 1 base and J by 2 bases, with 6 bases between. Study-wide results and limits: The donor pool, a small one, limited the genetic and exposure-history diversity represented. Memory subsets generally showed smaller estimated richness than naive subsets did.

On this clone itself: Antigen unknown. Other nucleotide sequences from this sample produce the same CDR3.

The chain carries TRBV7-2 and TRBJ2-6, with a weak D call TRBD2 (6 bases). Input material: naive CD4+ T cells sorted from blood. Subset of the sample: CD45RA+ positively selected. This TCR came from a young man in good health. CDR3 sequence reads: CASSLGGAGANVLTF. In DNA, the CDR3 is TGTGCCAGCAGCTTAGGGGGGGCTGGGGCCAACGTCCTGACTTTC.